The 20 T cell receptor beta chains in this list originate from one sample, sequenced in a study of T cells of healthy individuals. TCRdb itself ran the 5' RACE reads through MiXCR, one entry per CDR3 protein. The sample includes over 95,000 distinct CDR3 sequences, under 20% seen only once; the top ten take approximately 5.7%. Receptors originate from a human donor in good health.

The CDR3 here is CSAALPGQSSETQYF. The CDR3 DNA follows: TGCAGTGCTGCGCTACCGGGACAGTCCAGCGAGACCCAGTACTTC. The chain recombines TRBV20-1 with TRBJ2-5, with 7 nucleotides matching TRBD1. CDR3 length: 15 amino acids. With V trimmed by 5 bases and J by 5 bases, 14 bases remained unmatched. CDR1 is DFQATT and CDR2 is SNEGSKA in the germline V gene (reference sequence).

This clonotype was recorded many times. The V call is TRBV6-5, the J call TRBJ2-7; D gene unclear. Germline assignment: CDR1 MNHEY and CDR2 SVGAGI. The CDR3 is made up of 15 amino acids. V shed 2 bases and J shed 3 bases, with 14 bases lying between them. The CDR3 sequence is CASSYRDGASYEQYF. In nucleotides, the CDR3 is TGTGCCAGCAGTTACCGAGACGGAGCCAGCTACGAGCAGTACTTC.

This clonotype was counted at least ten times. Written as DNA, the CDR3 is TGTGCCAGCAGCCAAGGGGCCAATAGCAATCAGCCCCAGCATTTT. The encoded protein is CASSQGANSNQPQHF. The chain combines TRBV3-1 with TRBJ1-5, with D unresolved. Germline assignment: CDR1 LGHDT and CDR2 YNNKEL (reference sequence). The CDR3 length is 15 residues. Trimming took off 1 base at V and 0 bases at J, with 7 bases between the two ends. The full variable domain, completed using reference TRBV3-1 and TRBJ1-5, is DTAVSQTPKYLVTQMGNDKSIKCEQNLGHDTMYWYKQDSKKFLKIMFSYNNKELIINETVPNRFSPKSPDKAHLNLHINSLELGDSAVYFCASSQGANSNQPQHFGDGTRLSIL.

The chain carries TRBV20-1 and TRBJ1-4, with D possibly being TRBD1 (6 bases). V was pared by 0 bases and J by 6 bases, with 11 bases between. This CDR3 is built from 14 residues. Germline assignment: CDR1 DFQATT and CDR2 SNEGSKA (reference sequence). The CDR3 protein is CSAREWAGDEKLFF. As DNA, the CDR3 is TGCAGTGCTAGAGAGTGGGCAGGGGATGAAAAACTGTTTTTT.

The gene calls are TRBV6-5 and TRBJ2-7, with 13 bases identical to TRBD2. V trimming: 5 bases; J trimming: 6 bases; junction bases outside the gene matches: 7. This CDR3 comprises 15 residues. Germline V gene sequence: CDR1 MNHEY, CDR2 SVGAGI. The CDR3 DNA reads as TGTGCCAGCAGTGAATGGACTAGCGGGGGAGGCGAGCAGTACTTC. It codes for CASSEWTSGGGEQYF.

This clonotype has just a few counts. J is TRBJ1-4 and V is TRBV4-3; a possible D gene is TRBD1 (6 bases). V was trimmed by 0 bases and J by 7 bases, leaving 12 bases between them. CDR1 is LGHNA and CDR2 is YSLEER in the germline V gene. The CDR3 sequence is 15 residues long. The CDR3 is CASSQETGPLEKLFF. For the CDR3, the DNA is TGCGCCAGCAGCCAAGAGACAGGCCCACTTGAAAAACTGTTTTTT.

This clonotype was picked up many times. The J gene is TRBJ1-2, the V gene TRBV18; weak D call: TRBD1 (5 bases). This CDR3 region has 16 residues. Germline CDR1 reads KGHSH; CDR2 reads LQKENI. Trimming took 5 bases from V and 1 from J, leaving 17 bases between them. The CDR3 DNA follows: TGTGCCAGCTCAAAACTCCGGGGGACCTATAACTATGGCTACACCTTC. Translating gives CASSKLRGTYNYGYTF. The variable domain in full, with the rest retrieved from reference TRBV18 and TRBJ1-2, is NAGVMQNPRHLVRRRGQEARLRCSPMKGHSHVYWYRQLPEEGLKFMVYLQKENIIDESGMPKERFSAEFPKEGPSILRIQQVVRGDSAAYFCASSKLRGTYNYGYTFGSGTRLTVV.

Only a few counts were recorded for this clonotype. This chain joins TRBV28 and TRBJ2-1; TRBD2 agrees at 15 bases. The CDR3 length is 17 residues. The ends lost 4 bases at V and 8 bases at J; junction bases unmatched: 9. The germline V gene encodes CDR1 MDHEN and CDR2 SYDVKM. As DNA, the CDR3 is TGTGCCAGCAGTTCCGGGACTAGCGGGAGGATTGGATATGAGCAGTTCTTC. Translating gives CASSSGTSGRIGYEQFF. The variable domain in full, completed from reference TRBV28 and TRBJ2-1, reads DVKVTQSSRYLVKRTGEKVFLECVQDMDHENMFWYRQDPGLGLRLIYFSYDVKMKEKGDIPEGYSVSREKKERFSLILESASTNQTSMYLCASSSGTSGRIGYEQFFGPGTRLTVL.

The chain employs TRBV11-2 and TRBJ2-1; no clear D. CDR1 is SGHAT, CDR2 FQNNGV, per germline. This CDR3 has 14 amino acids. Between the trimmed V and J ends, which lost 4 bases and 0 bases, there was a span of 7 bases. CDR3 in DNA: TGTGCCAGCAGCTGGCGGTACTCCTACAATGAGCAGTTCTTC. It encodes CASSWRYSYNEQFF.

This clonotype was observed many times. The chain employs TRBV4-3 and TRBJ1-1; D is possibly TRBD1 (6 bases). CDR1 is LGHNA and CDR2 is YSLEER in the germline V gene. The CDR3 extends over 13 amino acids. Trimming removed 3 bases from V and 1 base from J, with 6 bases in between. This CDR3 is CASSQDRNTEAFF. The CDR3 nucleotides read TGCGCCAGCAGCCAGGACAGGAACACTGAAGCTTTCTTT.

This clonotype showed up many times. The gene calls are TRBV9 and TRBJ2-1; 11 bases agree with TRBD2. Trimming took 0 bases from V and 2 from J; bases not matched to a gene: 4. The CDR3 extends over 17 amino acids. The germline V gene encodes CDR1 SGDLS and CDR2 YYNGEE. The CDR3 protein is CASSVEGGLAAYNEQFF. Here the CDR3 DNA reads TGTGCCAGCAGCGTAGAGGGGGGACTAGCGGCCTACAATGAGCAGTTCTTC.

This chain connects TRBV29-1 to TRBJ2-7; 7 bases are shared with TRBD1. Germline V gives CDR1 SQVTM, CDR2 ANQGSEA. The CDR3 is 11 amino acids. In DNA, the CDR3 is TGCAGTATAACCCACAGGGGCGAGCAGTACTTC. Its protein is CSITHRGEQYF.

This sequence joins TRBV18 and TRBJ1-3; no reliable D call. Trimming stripped 5 bases from V and 4 bases from J, with 15 bases between. The CDR3 totals 15 residues. Germline CDR1 and CDR2: KGHSH and LQKENI. The CDR3, as DNA: TGTGCCAGCTCAAGAATCTGGGGTACCGGAAACACCATATATTTT. It translates to CASSRIWGTGNTIYF.

The J gene is TRBJ2-2, the V gene TRBV6-2 or TRBV6-3, with TRBD2 matching 15 bases. This CDR3 region has 19 residues. Trimming cost V 2 bases and J 2 bases; bases outside gene matches: 6. Germline V gene sequence: CDR1 MNHEY, CDR2 SVGEGT. CDR3 sequence: CASSYQGLAGGANTGELFF. The CDR3, as DNA: TGTGCCAGCAGTTACCAGGGACTAGCGGGAGGTGCCAACACCGGGGAGCTGTTTTTT.

The chain links TRBV6-2 or TRBV6-3 to TRBJ1-5; D remains unclear. V shed 0 bases and J shed 9 bases, with 6 bases lying between them. The CDR3 extends over 12 amino acids. Per the germline V gene, CDR1 is MNHEY and CDR2 is SVGEGT. The CDR3 sequence is CASSYSASPQHF. The CDR3 DNA sequence: TGTGCCAGCAGTTACTCTGCCTCGCCCCAGCATTTT.

V gene TRBV7-2 combines with J gene TRBJ2-5; no clear D gene. The germline V gene encodes CDR1 SGHTA and CDR2 FQGNSA. V dropped 3 bases and J dropped 2 bases, with 13 bases sitting between them. The CDR3 length is 15 residues. In DNA form, the CDR3 reads TGTGCCAGCAGCTTTGTGGGCGTGCCTCAAGAGACCCAGTACTTC. Translated, it gives CASSFVGVPQETQYF.

This clonotype was observed at least ten times. V and J are TRBV3-1 and TRBJ2-3; unclear D gene. The CDR3 loop spans 15 amino acids. CDR1 LGHDT and CDR2 YNNKEL come from the germline V gene (reference sequence). V was cut by 1 base and J by 0 bases, with 8 bases left in between. The CDR3 DNA reads as TGTGCCAGCAGCCAAGTGTTCGGGAGCACAGATACGCAGTATTTT. It is translated as CASSQVFGSTDTQYF.

The table lists this clonotype with many counts. The chain joins TRBV14 to TRBJ1-3; D is possibly TRBD1 (6 bases). The CDR3 contains 16 residues. Deletions cut 4 bases from V and 1 base from J, with 14 bases between. The germline V gene encodes CDR1 SGHDN and CDR2 FVKESK. CDR3 protein: CASSLTRTVSGNTIYF. As DNA, the CDR3 is TGTGCCAGCAGCCTTACCCGGACAGTTTCTGGAAACACCATATATTTT.

V and J are TRBV6-1 and TRBJ2-3; D is unclear. CDR3 length equals 14 residues. Trimming left V 2 bases short and J 6 bases short, with 12 bases between. Per the germline V gene, CDR1 is MNHNS and CDR2 is SASEGT. This CDR3 reads CASSESYYMDTQYF. The DNA of the CDR3 is TGTGCCAGCAGTGAATCCTATTACATGGATACGCAGTATTTT.

The rearrangement links TRBV28 to TRBJ2-1; D is unclear. The CDR3 sequence is 14 residues long. Per germline, CDR1 MDHEN and CDR2 SYDVKM. Trimming removed 3 bases from V and 7 bases from J, with 13 bases in between. Here the CDR3 DNA reads TGTGCCAGCAGTTTCCTACCCCGTGGGAATGAGCAGTTCTTC. It is translated as CASSFLPRGNEQFF. Supplemented by reference TRBV28 and TRBJ2-1, the full variable domain reads DVKVTQSSRYLVKRTGEKVFLECVQDMDHENMFWYRQDPGLGLRLIYFSYDVKMKEKGDIPEGYSVSREKKERFSLILESASTNQTSMYLCASSFLPRGNEQFFGPGTRLTVL.